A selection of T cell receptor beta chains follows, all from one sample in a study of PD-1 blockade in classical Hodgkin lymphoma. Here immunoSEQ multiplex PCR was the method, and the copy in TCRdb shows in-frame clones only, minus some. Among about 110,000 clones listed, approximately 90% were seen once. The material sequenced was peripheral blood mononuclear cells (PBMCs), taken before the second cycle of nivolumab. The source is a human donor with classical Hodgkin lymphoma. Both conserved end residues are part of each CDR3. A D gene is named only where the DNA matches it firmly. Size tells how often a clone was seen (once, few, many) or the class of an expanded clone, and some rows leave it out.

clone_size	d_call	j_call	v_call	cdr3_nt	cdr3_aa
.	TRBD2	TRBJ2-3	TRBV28	TGTGCCAGCAGTTCGGGACTAGGCACAGATACGCAGTATTTT	CASSSGLGTDTQYF
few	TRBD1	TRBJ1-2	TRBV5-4	TGTGCCAGCAGCCCTCTGGACAGGGGGCAAGGCTACACCTTC	CASSPLDRGQGYTF
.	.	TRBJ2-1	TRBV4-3	TGCGCCAGCAGCCCATGGGTGGACAATGAGCAGTTCTTC	CASSPWVDNEQFF
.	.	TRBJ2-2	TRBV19	TGTGCCAGTAGTATCGGATTAGGGCCCGGGGAGCTGTTTTTT	CASSIGLGPGELFF
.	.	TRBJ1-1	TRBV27	TGTGCCAGCAGTTTGAATGAAGCTTTCTTT	CASSLNEAFF
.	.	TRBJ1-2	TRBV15	TGTGCCACCAGCGTCGGAGGAGGCTATGGCTACACCTTC	CATSVGGGYGYTF
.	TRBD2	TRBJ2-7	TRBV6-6	TGTGCCAGCAGTAACCGACTAGCGACCTACGAGCAGTACTTC	CASSNRLATYEQYF
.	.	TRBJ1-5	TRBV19	TGTGCCAGTAGTACATACAGGGATCAGCCCCAGCATTTT	CASSTYRDQPQHF
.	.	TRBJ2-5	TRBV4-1	TGCGCCAGCAGCCAAGGGGCCCGGGACTACCAAGAGACCCAGTACTTC	CASSQGARDYQETQYF
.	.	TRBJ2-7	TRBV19	TGTGCCAGTAGTATAGGTCAATCCTACGAGCAGTACTTC	CASSIGQSYEQYF
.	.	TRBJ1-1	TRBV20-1	TGCAGTGCTACAGTGAACACTGAAGCTTTCTTT	CSATVNTEAFF
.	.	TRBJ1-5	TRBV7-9	TGTGCCAGCAGCTTGGACAGTTCAAATCAGCCCCAGCATTTT	CASSLDSSNQPQHF
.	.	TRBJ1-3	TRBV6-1	TGTGCCAGCAGTGAAATCTCCCTTATATATTTT	CASSEISLIYF
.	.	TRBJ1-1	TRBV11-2	TGTGCCAGCGGCCATTTGAACACTGAAGCTTTCTTT	CASGHLNTEAFF
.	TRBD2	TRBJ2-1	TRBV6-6	TGTGCCAGCAGTTTTCTAGCGGGAGGGGCGTTCTTC	CASSFLAGGAFF
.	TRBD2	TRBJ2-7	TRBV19	TGTGCCAGTAGTATAGTCCGGACGGGAGGGCAAATCGAGCAGTACTTC	CASSIVRTGGQIEQYF
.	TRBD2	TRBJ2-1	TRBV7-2	TGTGCCAGCAGCCCGGCCGGGACTAGCGGGCATGGGGGGCAGTTCTTC	CASSPAGTSGHGGQFF
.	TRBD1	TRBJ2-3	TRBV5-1	TGCGCCAGCAGCTCCACAGGGGACCCTAGCACAGATACGCAGTATTTT	CASSSTGDPSTDTQYF
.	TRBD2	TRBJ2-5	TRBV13	TGTGCCAGCAGCTTATCGGGAGGGCCAGAGACCCAGTACTTC	CASSLSGGPETQYF
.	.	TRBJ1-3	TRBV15	TGTGCCACCAGCAGAGACGAGGGAAACACCATATATTTT	CATSRDEGNTIYF
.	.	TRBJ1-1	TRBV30	TGTGCCTGGAGTGGGATGGGGCTGGCGAGAGCTTTCTTT	CAWSGMGLARAFF
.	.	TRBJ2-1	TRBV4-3	TGCGCCAGCAGCCAAGATCTTCCGGAAACCTACAATGAGCAGTTCTTC	CASSQDLPETYNEQFF
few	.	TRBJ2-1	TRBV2	TGTGCCAGCAGTGGCGACAATGAGCAGTTCTTC	CASSGDNEQFF
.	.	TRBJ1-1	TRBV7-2	TGTGCCAGCAGCTTACAGGGTGGAGACACTGAAGCTTTCTTT	CASSLQGGDTEAFF
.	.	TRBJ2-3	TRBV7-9	TGTGCCAGCAGCGGGTCGGGAGCTTTTACAGATACGCAGTATTTT	CASSGSGAFTDTQYF
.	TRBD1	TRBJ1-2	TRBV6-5	TGTGCCAGCAGTTCCTACGGGACAGCTGGCTATGGCTACACCTTC	CASSSYGTAGYGYTF
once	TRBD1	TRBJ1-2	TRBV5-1	TGTGCCAGCAGCCCACACGGACAGGGAGCCTATGGCTACACCTTC	CASSPHGQGAYGYTF
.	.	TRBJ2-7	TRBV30	TGTGCCTGGAGTGGTATTAAGGCGGGCGAGCAGTACTTC	CAWSGIKAGEQYF
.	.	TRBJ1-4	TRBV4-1	TGCGCCAGCAGCCTAGGGACATATGAAAAACTGTTTTTT	CASSLGTYEKLFF
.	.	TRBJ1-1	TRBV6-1	TGTGCCAGCTACTCGGCAGGACTGAACACTGAAGCTTTCTTT	CASYSAGLNTEAFF
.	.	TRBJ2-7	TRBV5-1	TGCGCCAGCAGCTTTAGCCTCGGTCGGGCTTACGAGCAGTACTTC	CASSFSLGRAYEQYF
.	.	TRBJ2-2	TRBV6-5	TGTGCCAGCAGTTTCGCCGGAGTCGGGCCTCCCGGGGAGCTGTTTTTT	CASSFAGVGPPGELFF
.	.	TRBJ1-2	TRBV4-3	TGCGCCAGCAGCCAAGTGGGGCCGGACCTTAACTATGGCTACACCTTC	CASSQVGPDLNYGYTF
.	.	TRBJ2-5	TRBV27	TGTGCCACCCGAGAAGGAGTGCAAAGGGAGACCCAGTACTTC	CATREGVQRETQYF
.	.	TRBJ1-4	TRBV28	TGTGCCAGCAGTTTTATATCGGGGGGTACTGAAAAACTGTTTTTT	CASSFISGGTEKLFF
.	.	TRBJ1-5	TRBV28	TGTGCCAGCAGTTTATCGGGGAATAGCAATCAGCCCCAGCATTTT	CASSLSGNSNQPQHF
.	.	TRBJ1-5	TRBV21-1	TGTGCCAGCAGAGACACGAGCAATCAGCCCCAGCATTTT	CASRDTSNQPQHF
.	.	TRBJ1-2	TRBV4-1	TGCGCCAGCAGCCAAGATCGTTCCCAGGTGGATGGCTACACCTTC	CASSQDRSQVDGYTF
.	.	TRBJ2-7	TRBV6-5	TGTGCCAGCAGGGGCCTCCGGGCCATCTCCTACGAGCAGTACTTC	CASRGLRAISYEQYF
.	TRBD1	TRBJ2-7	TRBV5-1	TGCGCCAGCAGCTTCGGACAGGGGGCCCAAACCTACGAGCAGTACTTC	CASSFGQGAQTYEQYF
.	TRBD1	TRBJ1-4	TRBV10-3	TGTGCCATCAGTGAGCAGGGGGCAACTAATGAAAAACTGTTTTTT	CAISEQGATNEKLFF
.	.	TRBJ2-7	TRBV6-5	TGTGCCAGCAGTTACCGACCACAGAACTCCTACGAGCAGTACTTC	CASSYRPQNSYEQYF
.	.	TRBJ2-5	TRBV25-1	TGTGCCAGCAGTGAATGGGGTTGGGAGACCCAGTACTTC	CASSEWGWETQYF
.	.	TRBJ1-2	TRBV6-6	TGTGCCAGCAGTTACGGCGTGGGACCGAACTATGGCTACACCTTC	CASSYGVGPNYGYTF
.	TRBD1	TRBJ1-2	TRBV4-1	TGCGCCAGCAGCCCCGAAGCAGGGGGCGCCTATGGCTACACCTTC	CASSPEAGGAYGYTF
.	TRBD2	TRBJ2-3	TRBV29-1	TGCAGCGTTTCGATGACTAGCGGAGGCACAGATACGCAGTATTTT	CSVSMTSGGTDTQYF
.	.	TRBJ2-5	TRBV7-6	TGTGCCAGCAGCTTAGCGTCTCGAGAGACCCAGTACTTC	CASSLASRETQYF
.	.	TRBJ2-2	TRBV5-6	TGTGCCAGCAGCTTGCTCAACAGGGTGAACACCGGGGAGCTGTTTTTT	CASSLLNRVNTGELFF
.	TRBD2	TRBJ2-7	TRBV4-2	TGTGCCAGCAGCCCCGGGGGTAGCGGGATGTACGAGCAGTACTTC	CASSPGGSGMYEQYF
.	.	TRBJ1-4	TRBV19	TGTGCCAGTAGTATCGGTGAAAAACTGTTTTTT	CASSIGEKLFF
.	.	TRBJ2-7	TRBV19	TGTGCCAGTAGTATCCGAGGGGTCGGATACGAGCAGTACTTC	CASSIRGVGYEQYF
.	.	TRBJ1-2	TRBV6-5	TGTGCCAGCAGTTACGGGGGGAAAGCGGATGGCTACACCTTC	CASSYGGKADGYTF
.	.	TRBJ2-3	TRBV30	TGTGCCTGGAGTGCCGGGACCAACACAGATACGCAGTATTTT	CAWSAGTNTDTQYF
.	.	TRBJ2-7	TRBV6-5	TGTGCCAGCCGCTTAGGACTACCCCCCTACGAGCAGTACTTC	CASRLGLPPYEQYF
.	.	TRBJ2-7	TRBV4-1	TGCGCCAGCAGCCAAGATTGGCATGATACCTACGAGCAGTACTTC	CASSQDWHDTYEQYF
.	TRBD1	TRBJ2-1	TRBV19	TGTGCCAGTGGTGGGGACAGGGGGTGGAATGAGCAGTTCTTC	CASGGDRGWNEQFF
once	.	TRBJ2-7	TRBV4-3	TGCGCCAGCAGCCAAAGGGTCGGAGGGACCCTACCCTACGAGCAGTACTTC	CASSQRVGGTLPYEQYF
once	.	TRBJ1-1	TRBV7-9	TGTGCCAGCAGCTTAACCGTGGAGAACACTGAAGCTTTCTTT	CASSLTVENTEAFF
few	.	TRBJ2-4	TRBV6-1	TGTGCCAGCAGTGCATCGGCCGCCAGGACCATTCAGTACTTC	CASSASAARTIQYF
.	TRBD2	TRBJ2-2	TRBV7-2	TGTGCCAGCAGCTTAGTCCCTAGCGGGAGAACCGGGGAGCTGTTTTTT	CASSLVPSGRTGELFF